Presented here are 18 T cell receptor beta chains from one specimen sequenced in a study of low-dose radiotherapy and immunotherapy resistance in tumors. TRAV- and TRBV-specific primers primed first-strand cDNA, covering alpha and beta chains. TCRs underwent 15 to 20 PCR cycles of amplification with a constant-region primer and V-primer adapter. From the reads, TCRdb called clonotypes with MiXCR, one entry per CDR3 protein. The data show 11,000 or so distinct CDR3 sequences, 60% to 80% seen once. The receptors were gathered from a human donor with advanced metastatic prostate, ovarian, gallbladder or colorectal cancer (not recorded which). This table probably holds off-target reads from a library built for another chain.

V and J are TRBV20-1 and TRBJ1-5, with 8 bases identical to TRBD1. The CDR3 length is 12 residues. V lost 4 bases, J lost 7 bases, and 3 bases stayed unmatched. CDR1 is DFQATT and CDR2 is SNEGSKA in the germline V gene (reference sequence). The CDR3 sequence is CSAKQGGQPQHF. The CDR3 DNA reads TGCAGTGCTAAACAGGGGGGGCAGCCCCAGCATTTT.

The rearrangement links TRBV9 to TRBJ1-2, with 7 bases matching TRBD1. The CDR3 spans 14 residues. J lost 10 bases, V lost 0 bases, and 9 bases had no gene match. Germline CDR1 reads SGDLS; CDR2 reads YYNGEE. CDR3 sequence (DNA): TGTGCCAGCAGCGTAGAGGGGGACAGCCTTTCCTACACCTTC. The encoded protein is CASSVEGDSLSYTF.

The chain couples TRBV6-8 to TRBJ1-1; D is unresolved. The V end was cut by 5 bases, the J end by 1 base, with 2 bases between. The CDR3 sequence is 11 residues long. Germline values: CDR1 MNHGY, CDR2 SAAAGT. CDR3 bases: TGTGCCAGCAGTGGGAACACTGAAGCTTTCTTT. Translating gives CASSGNTEAFF.

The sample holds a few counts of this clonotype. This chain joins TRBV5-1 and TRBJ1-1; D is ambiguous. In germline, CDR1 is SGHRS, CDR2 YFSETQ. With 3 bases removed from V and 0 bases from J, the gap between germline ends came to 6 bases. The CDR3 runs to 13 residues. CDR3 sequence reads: CASSSGMNTEAFF. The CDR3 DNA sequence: TGCGCCAGCAGCTCGGGAATGAACACTGAAGCTTTCTTT.

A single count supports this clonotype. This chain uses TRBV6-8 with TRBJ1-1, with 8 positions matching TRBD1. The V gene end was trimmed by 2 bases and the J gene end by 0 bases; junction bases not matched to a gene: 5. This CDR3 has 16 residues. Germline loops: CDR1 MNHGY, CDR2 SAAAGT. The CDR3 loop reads CASSYGQGPLNTEAFF. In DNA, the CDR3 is TGTGCCAGCAGTTACGGACAGGGACCCTTGAACACTGAAGCTTTCTTT.

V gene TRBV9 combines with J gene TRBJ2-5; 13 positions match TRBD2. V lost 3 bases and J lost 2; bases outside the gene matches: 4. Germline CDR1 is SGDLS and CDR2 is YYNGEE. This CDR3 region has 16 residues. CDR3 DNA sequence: TGTGCCAGCAGCGCTGGGACTAGCGGGGAACAAGAGACCCAGTACTTC. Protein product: CASSAGTSGEQETQYF.

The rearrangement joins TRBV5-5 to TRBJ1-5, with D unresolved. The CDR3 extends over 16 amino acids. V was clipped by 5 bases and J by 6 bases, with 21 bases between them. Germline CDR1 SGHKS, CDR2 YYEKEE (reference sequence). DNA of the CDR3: TGTGCCAGCAGTTCTTTATATGTGGAGGGAGGTCAGCCCCAGCATTTT. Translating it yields CASSSLYVEGGQPQHF.

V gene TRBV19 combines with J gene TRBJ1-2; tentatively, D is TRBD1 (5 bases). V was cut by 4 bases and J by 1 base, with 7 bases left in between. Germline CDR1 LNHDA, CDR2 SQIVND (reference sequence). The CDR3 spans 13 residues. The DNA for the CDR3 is TGTGCCAGTAGTAAGGGGTTTAACTATGGCTACACCTTC. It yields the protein CASSKGFNYGYTF. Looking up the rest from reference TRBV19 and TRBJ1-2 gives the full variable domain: DGGITQSPKYLFRKEGQNVTLSCEQNLNHDAMYWYRQDPGQGLRLIYYSQIVNDFQKGDIAEGYSVSREKKESFPLTVTSAQKNPTAFYLCASSKGFNYGYTFGSGTRLTVV.

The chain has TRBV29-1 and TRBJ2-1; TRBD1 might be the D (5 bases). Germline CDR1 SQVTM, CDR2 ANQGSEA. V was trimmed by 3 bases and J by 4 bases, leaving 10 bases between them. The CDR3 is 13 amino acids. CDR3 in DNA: TGCAGCGTTGACAGGGCAAGGTACAATGAGCAGTTCTTC. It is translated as CSVDRARYNEQFF.

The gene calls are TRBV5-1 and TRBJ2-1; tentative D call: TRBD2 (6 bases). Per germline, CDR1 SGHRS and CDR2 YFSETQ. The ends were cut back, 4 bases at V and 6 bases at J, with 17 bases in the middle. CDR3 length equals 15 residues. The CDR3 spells CASSPSGVSLNEQFF. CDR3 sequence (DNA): TGCGCCAGCAGCCCCTCGGGGGTGTCTCTCAATGAGCAGTTCTTC.

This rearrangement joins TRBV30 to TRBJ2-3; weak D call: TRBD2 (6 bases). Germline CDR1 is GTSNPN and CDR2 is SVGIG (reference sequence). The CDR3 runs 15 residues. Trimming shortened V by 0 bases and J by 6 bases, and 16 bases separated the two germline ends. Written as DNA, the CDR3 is TGTGCCTGGAGTGTAGGCGGGACGGTGTTGGATACGCAGTATTTT. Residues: CAWSVGGTVLDTQYF.

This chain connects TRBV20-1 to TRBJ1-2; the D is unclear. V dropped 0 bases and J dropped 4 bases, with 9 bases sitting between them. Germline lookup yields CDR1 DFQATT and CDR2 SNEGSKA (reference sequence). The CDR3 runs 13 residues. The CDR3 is CSARDGFGYGYTF. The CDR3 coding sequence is TGCAGTGCTAGAGATGGGTTTGGCTATGGCTACACCTTC.

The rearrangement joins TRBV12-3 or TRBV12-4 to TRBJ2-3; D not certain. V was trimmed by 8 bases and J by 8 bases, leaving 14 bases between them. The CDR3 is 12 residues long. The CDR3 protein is CASVLRSGTQYF. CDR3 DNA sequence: TGTGCCAGCGTCCTTAGAAGTGGTACGCAGTATTTT.

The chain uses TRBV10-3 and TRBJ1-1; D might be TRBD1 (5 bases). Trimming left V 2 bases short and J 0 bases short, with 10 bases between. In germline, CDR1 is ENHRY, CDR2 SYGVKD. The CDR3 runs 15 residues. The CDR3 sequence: CAISEITGMNTEAFF. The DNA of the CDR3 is TGTGCCATCAGTGAGATTACAGGCATGAACACTGAAGCTTTCTTT.

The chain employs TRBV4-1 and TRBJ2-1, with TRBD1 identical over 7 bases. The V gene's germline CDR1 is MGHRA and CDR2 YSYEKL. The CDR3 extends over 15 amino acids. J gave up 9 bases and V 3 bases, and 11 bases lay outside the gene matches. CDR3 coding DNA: TGCGCCAGCAGCCAGGGACAGAGTACAATTCGTGAGCAGTTCTTC. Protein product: CASSQGQSTIREQFF.

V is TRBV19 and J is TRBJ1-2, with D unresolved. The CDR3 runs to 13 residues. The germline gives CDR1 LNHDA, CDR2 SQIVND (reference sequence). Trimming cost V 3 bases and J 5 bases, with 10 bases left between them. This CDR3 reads CASSIWPGYGYTF. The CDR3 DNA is TGTGCCAGTAGTATCTGGCCGGGGTATGGCTACACCTTC.

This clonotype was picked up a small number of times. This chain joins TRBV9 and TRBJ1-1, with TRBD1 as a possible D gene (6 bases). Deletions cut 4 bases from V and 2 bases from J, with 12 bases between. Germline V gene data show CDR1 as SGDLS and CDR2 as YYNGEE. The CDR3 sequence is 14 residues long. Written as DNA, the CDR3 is TGTGCCAGCAGCCTGACGGACAGCAACACTGAAGCTTTCTTT. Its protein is CASSLTDSNTEAFF.

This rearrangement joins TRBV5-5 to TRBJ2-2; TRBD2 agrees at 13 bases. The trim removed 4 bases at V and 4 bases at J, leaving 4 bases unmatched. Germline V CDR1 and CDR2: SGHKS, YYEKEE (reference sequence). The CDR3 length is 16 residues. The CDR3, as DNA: TGTGCCAGCAGCGTGACTAGCGGGGGGTCCACCGGGGAGCTGTTTTTT. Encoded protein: CASSVTSGGSTGELFF.